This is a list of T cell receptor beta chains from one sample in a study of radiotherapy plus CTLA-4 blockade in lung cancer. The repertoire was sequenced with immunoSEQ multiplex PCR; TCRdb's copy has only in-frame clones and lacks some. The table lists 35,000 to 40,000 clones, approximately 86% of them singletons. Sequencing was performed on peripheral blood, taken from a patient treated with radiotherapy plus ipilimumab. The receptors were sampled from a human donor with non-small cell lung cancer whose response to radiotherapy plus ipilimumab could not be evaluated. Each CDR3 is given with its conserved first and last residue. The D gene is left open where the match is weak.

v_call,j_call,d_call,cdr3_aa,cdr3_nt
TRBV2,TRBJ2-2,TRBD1,CASRGQGVGTGELFF,TGTGCCAGCAGGGGCCAGGGGGTCGGCACCGGGGAGCTGTTTTTT
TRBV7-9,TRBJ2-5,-,CASSTLVEQETQYF,TGTGCCAGCAGCACTCTCGTAGAGCAAGAGACCCAGTACTTC
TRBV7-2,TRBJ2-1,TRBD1,CASSLYRGHEQFF,TGTGCCAGCAGCTTATACAGGGGCCATGAGCAGTTCTTC
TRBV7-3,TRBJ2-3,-,CASSREVADTQYF,TGTGCCAGCAGCCGTGAGGTGGCAGATACGCAGTATTTT
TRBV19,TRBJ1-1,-,CASSIVSFLGPTVEAFF,TGTGCCAGTAGTATAGTGAGCTTTCTTGGGCCGACAGTCGAAGCTTTCTTT
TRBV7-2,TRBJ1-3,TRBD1,CASSAEGQPKTIYF,TGTGCCAGCAGCGCAGAGGGACAGCCGAAAACCATATATTTT
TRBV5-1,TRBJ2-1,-,CASSLGTVGLMDYNEQFF,TGCGCCAGCAGCTTGGGTACCGTGGGGCTTATGGACTACAATGAGCAGTTCTTC
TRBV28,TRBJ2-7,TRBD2,CASRGTSSYEQYF,TGTGCCAGCAGGGGGACTAGTAGCTACGAGCAGTACTTC
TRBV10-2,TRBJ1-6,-,CASSDLTGSPLHF,TGCGCCAGCAGTGACCTGACAGGTTCACCCCTCCACTTT
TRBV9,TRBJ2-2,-,CASSYQEAVNTGELFF,TGTGCCAGCAGCTACCAGGAGGCCGTAAACACCGGGGAGCTGTTTTTT
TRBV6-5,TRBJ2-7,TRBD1,CASSYRGQGVYEQYF,TGTGCCAGCAGTTATCGTGGACAGGGGGTTTACGAGCAGTACTTC
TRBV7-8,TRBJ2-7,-,CASSSQQGFEDEQYF,TGTGCCAGCAGCTCCCAGCAGGGATTTGAAGACGAGCAGTACTTC
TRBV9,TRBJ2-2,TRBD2,CASSSGSWAGELFF,TGTGCCAGCTCTAGCGGGAGTTGGGCCGGGGAGCTGTTTTTT
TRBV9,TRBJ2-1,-,CASSVGNGVYNEQFF,TGTGCCAGCAGCGTAGGAAACGGGGTGTACAATGAGCAGTTCTTC
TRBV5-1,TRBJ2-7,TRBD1,CASSLAIPGQGSYEQYF,TGCGCCAGCAGCTTGGCTATACCGGGACAGGGCTCCTACGAGCAGTACTTC